A selection of T cell receptor beta chains follows, all from one sample in a study of tumor and adjacent non-tumor tissue in lung cancer. TCRdb recomputed calls from the multiplex PCR reads with MiXCR, one row per CDR3 protein. The table includes 55,000 to 70,000 distinct CDR3 sequences, about 61% detected once. Input material: lung tumor tissue. The receptors derive from a man aged 45-65 years with non-small cell lung cancer. CDR3s include the opening cysteine and the closing phenylalanine or tryptophan. The D gene is left open where the match is weak. Rows give clone size only sometimes, using once, few, many, or a class for an expanded clone.

>once|TRBJ1-2|.|TRBV29-1
CRVEDTGSINYGYTF
TGCAGGGTTGAAGATACGGGGAGTATTAACTATGGCTACACCTTC
>many|TRBJ1-1|.|TRBV14
CASSFSFGFNTEAFF
TGTGCCAGCAGCTTTAGCTTCGGTTTTAACACTGAAGCTTTCTTT
>.|TRBJ2-3|.|TRBV11-2
CASSRCLAKSTDTQYF
TGTGCCAGTAGCCGCTGTCTAGCGAAAAGCACAGATACGCAGTATTTT
>few|TRBJ1-1|.|TRBV7-9
CASIEMGETEAFF
TGTGCCAGCATAGAGATGGGGGAGACTGAAGCTTTCTTT
>many|TRBJ2-1|.|TRBV5-1
CASSPDSPIYNEQFF
TGCGCCAGCAGCCCCGACAGCCCCATTTACAATGAGCAGTTCTTC
>few|TRBJ1-1|.|TRBV7-9
CASSTRAGPAFF
TGTGCCAGCAGCACGAGAGCCGGGCCAGCTTTCTTT
>.|TRBJ2-7|.|TRBV20-1
CSAQLSSYEHYF
TGCAGTGCTCAGTTGAGCTCATACGAGCATTACTTC
>many|TRBJ1-3|.|TRBV5-1
CASSLGAGTGNTIYF
TGCGCCAGCAGCTTGGGGGCAGGGACTGGAAACACCATATATTTT
>once|TRBJ2-1|TRBD2|TRBV2
CTSSLGLAERRNEQFF
TGTACCAGCAGCCTCGGACTAGCGGAGAGAAGGAATGAGCAGTTCTTC
>.|TRBJ2-1|.|TRBV11-2
CASSTGTSVGAQGQFF
TGTGCCAGCAGCACCGGGACCAGCGTGGGGGCCCAGGGGCAGTTCTTC
>many|TRBJ2-2|.|TRBV10-1
CASSEGMNTGELFF
TGCGCCAGCAGTGAAGGAATGAACACCGGGGAGCTGTTTTTT
>many|TRBJ1-1|.|TRBV10-2
CASSRNSNTEAFF
TGCGCCAGCAGTCGCAACAGCAACACTGAAGCTTTCTTT
>.|TRBJ2-7|.|TRBV6-1
CASTGAYEQYF
TGTGCCAGCACGGGAGCCTACGAGCAGTACTTC
>.|TRBJ2-7|.|TRBV10-3
CAISEDTRDEQYF
TGTGCCATCAGCGAGGATACTAGAGACGAGCAGTACTTC
>few|TRBJ1-2|.|TRBV4-1
CASSAQGGDYGYTF
TGTGCCAGCAGCGCCCAGGGTGGGGACTATGGCTACACCTTC
>many|TRBJ1-3|.|TRBV20-1
CSAARGGSGNTIYF
TGCAGTGCTGCCAGGGGTGGCTCTGGAAACACCATATATTTT
>few|TRBJ2-2|.|TRBV28
CASSLVLLVGLNTGELFF
TGTGCCAGCAGTTTGGTCTTATTGGTAGGGCTGAACACCGGGGAGCTGTTTTTT
>many|TRBJ2-7|TRBD1|TRBV5-1
CASRYVEGAPYEQYF
TGCGCCAGCAGATATGTCGAGGGGGCCCCCTACGAGCAGTACTTC
>.|TRBJ2-4|.|TRBV6-6
CASSYSMDGQNAQYF
TGTGCCAGCAGTTACTCGATGGACGGTCAAAACGCTCAGTACTTC
>.|TRBJ2-3|TRBD1|TRBV11-2
CTSSLLGQGGTDTQYF
TGCACCAGCAGCCTTCTAGGACAGGGCGGCACAGATACGCAGTATTTT
>many|TRBJ2-1|.|TRBV28
CASSLSRLVPYNEQFF
TGTGCCAGCAGTTTGTCCCGACTAGTCCCCTACAATGAGCAGTTCTTC
>many|TRBJ2-1|.|TRBV5-6
CASSSTREQFF
TGTGCCAGCAGCTCAACGAGAGAGCAGTTCTTC
>.|TRBJ2-3|.|TRBV5-4
CASSPGLDGGTDTQYF
TGTGCCAGCAGCCCAGGACTGGATGGGGGCACAGATACGCAGTATTTT
>.|TRBJ1-5|.|TRBV6-1
CASSEANGGATDTQHF
TGTGCCAGCAGTGAAGCTAACGGGGGGGCCACAGATACGCAGCATTTT
>.|TRBJ2-5|.|TRBV11-2
CASSVGTQETRHF
TGTGCCAGCAGCGTGGGGACGCAAGAGACCCGGCACTTC
>.|TRBJ2-5|TRBD1|TRBV24-1
CATSETGTGTQETRYF
TGTGCCACCAGTGAAACCGGGACAGGAACACAAGAGACCCGGTACTTC
>.|TRBJ2-2|TRBD2|TRBV14
CASSQGRGAGRYAGEMFF
TGTGCCAGCAGCCAAGGACGAGGTGCCGGGAGGTACGCCGGGGAGATGTTTTTT
>many|TRBJ1-1|TRBD1|TRBV28
CASSPVGTAAQKAEAFF
TGTGCCAGCAGTCCAGTGGGGACAGCCGCACAAAAAGCTGAAGCTTTCTTT
>.|TRBJ2-4|.|TRBV29-1
CRVVDKAKNIQYF
TGCAGGGTCGTCGACAAAGCCAAAAACATTCAATACTTC
>.|TRBJ2-5|.|TRBV12-3/TRBV12-4
CASSSRQEQETQYF
TGTGCCAGCAGTTCAAGACAAGAGCAAGAGACCCAGTACTTC
>.|TRBJ1-5|TRBD1|TRBV20-1
CSARPGQAYNQPQHF
TGCAGTGCTAGACCGGGACAGGCTTACAATCAGCCCCAGCATTTT
>.|TRBJ1-5|.|TRBV20-1
CSASTMNQPQHF
TGCAGTGCTAGCACAATGAATCAGCCCCAGCATTTT
>many|TRBJ1-6|TRBD1|TRBV6-5
CASSYEGANSPLHF
TGTGCCAGCAGTTACGAGGGGGCAAATTCACCCCTCCACTTT
>many|TRBJ2-4|.|TRBV11-2
CASSSEGVGVDIQYF
TGTGCCAGCAGCTCCGAGGGGGTCGGGGTGGACATTCAGTACTTC
>.|TRBJ2-2|.|TRBV5-5
CASSLVRLGTEELFF
TGTGCCAGCAGCTTGGTTCGACTCGGCACAGAGGAACTGTTTTTT
>.|TRBJ2-2|.|TRBV11-1
CASSFQGRPEELLF
TGCGCCAGCAGTTTTCAGGGTCGGCCCGAGGAGCTGTTGTTT
>many|TRBJ2-1|.|TRBV20-1
CSGDWGHNEQFF
TGCAGTGGGGACTGGGGGCACAATGAGCAGTTCTTC
>few|TRBJ2-1|.|TRBV7-8
CASGLVPSSERFF
TGTGCCAGCGGCTTAGTGCCTTCTTCAGAACGGTTCTTC
>many|TRBJ2-1|.|TRBV5-5
CASRGKQESSYNEQFF
TGTGCCAGCAGGGGGAAACAGGAGAGCTCCTACAATGAGCAGTTCTTC
>few|TRBJ1-5|.|TRBV5-4
CASFPWRTSNQPQHF
TGTGCCAGCTTCCCATGGAGGACGAGCAATCAGCCCCAGCATTTT
>once|TRBJ2-7|.|TRBV6-5
CASGYAGALPHEQYF
TGTGCCAGCGGTTACGCAGGGGCTCTCCCCCACGAGCAGTACTTC
>.|TRBJ2-5|TRBD1|TRBV11-2
CASSPPGQGVGQETQYF
TGTGCCAGCAGCCCCCCCGGGCAGGGGGTAGGCCAAGAGACCCAGTACTTC
>.|TRBJ2-1|.|TRBV10-1
CASRSGLNWPNEQFF
TGCGCCAGCAGATCGGGCCTCAATTGGCCCAATGAGCAGTTCTTC
>.|TRBJ2-5|TRBD2|TRBV5-6
CASNRGPTTSSGGAQETQYF
TGTGCCAGCAACCGCGGACCGACAACCTCTAGCGGGGGGGCCCAAGAGACCCAGTACTTC
>.|TRBJ2-5|.|TRBV11-2
CASSFPGMETQYF
TGTGCCAGCAGCTTTCCGGGGATGGAGACCCAGTACTTC
>few|TRBJ2-4|.|TRBV20-1
CSAKPPGLLAKNIQYF
TGCAGTGCTAAACCACCGGGACTTTTAGCCAAAAACATTCAGTACTTC
>once|TRBJ2-5|.|TRBV11-2
CASSKGRQETQCF
TGTGCCAGTAGCAAAGGCAGACAAGAAACCCAGTGCTTC
>few|TRBJ2-2|.|TRBV28
CASSAARGTPKGIGELFF
TGTGCCAGCAGTGCAGCAAGAGGGACACCTAAGGGTATCGGGGAGCTGTTTTTT
>.|TRBJ1-4|TRBD1|TRBV12-3/TRBV12-4
CASSLVGQGYEKLFF
TGTGCCAGCAGTCTAGTGGGACAGGGTTATGAAAAACTATTTTTT
>.|TRBJ2-7|TRBD1|TRBV11-2
CASSSTRGQAPWEQYF
TGTGCCAGCAGCTCTACACGGGGACAGGCCCCTTGGGAGCAGTACTTC
>.|TRBJ1-2|.|TRBV5-6
CASKQENYGYTF
TGTGCCAGCAAACAGGAGAACTATGGCTACACCTTC